Shown below are 20 T cell receptor beta chains from a single sample sequenced in a study of T cell clones after liver transplantation (dated by TCRdb to between 2018 and 2020). Libraries came from the immunoSEQ multiplex PCR assay. Not all clones reach the TCRdb copy of this immuneACCESS table, which keeps in-frame sequences only. Checked studies attribute under half of the gap to unresolved V genes and leave the rest unexplained. The table for this sample lists about 21,000 clones; roughly 92% of them were counted only once. The top ten clones comprise about 25% of the sample. Here the sequenced sample was CD8+ T cells from blood, taken less than 26 months after liver transplant. These receptors were taken from a human patient who received a liver transplant. Following transplantation, part of the T cell population may be supplied by the graft donor rather than the patient.

The V gene is TRBV2, the J gene TRBJ2-5; D possibly corresponds to TRBD2 (6 bases). Gene TRBJ2-7 matches the end of the DNA better, so the J call may be wrong. Germline V gene lookup returns CDR1 SNHLY and CDR2 FYNNEI. The CDR3 length is 14 residues. CDR3 bases: TGTGCCAGCAGTGCGACGGGAGTGCCCGACGAGCAGTACTTC. This encodes CASSATGVPDEQYF.

The chain joins TRBV30 to TRBJ2-1; D might be TRBD1 or TRBD2, each matching 5 bases. The germline V gene encodes CDR1 GTSNPN and CDR2 SVGIG (reference sequence). The V end was cut by 3 bases, the J end by 0 bases, with 15 bases between. The CDR3 covers 16 residues. This chain's CDR3 is CAWRSGTPPSYNEQFF. The DNA for the CDR3 is TGTGCCTGGAGGTCGGGGACGCCCCCCTCCTACAATGAGCAGTTCTTC.

The V call is TRBV7-3, the J call TRBJ2-7, with D possibly being TRBD1 or TRBD2 (5 bases each). In germline, CDR1 is SGHTA, CDR2 FQGTGA. Trimming stripped 2 bases from V and 1 base from J, with 12 bases between. CDR3 length: 15 residues. The CDR3 coding sequence is TGTGCCAGCAGCTTAGGGGGTTCTGGATCCTACGAGCAGTACTTC. Protein product: CASSLGGSGSYEQYF.

This chain connects TRBV10-1 to TRBJ1-5; possibly TRBD1 for D (5 bases). Germline CDR1 WNHNN, CDR2 SYGVQD (reference sequence). Trimming stripped 7 bases from V and 4 bases from J, with 14 bases between. This CDR3 is built from 14 residues. CDR3 region: CASTDRQLNQPQHF. In DNA form, the CDR3 reads TGCGCCAGCACGGACCGACAGCTTAATCAGCCCCAGCATTTT.

V is TRBV12-5 and J is TRBJ1-2; weak D call: TRBD1 (5 bases). The germline V gene encodes CDR1 LGHNT and CDR2 FRNRAP. V was clipped by 3 bases and J by 3 bases, with 8 bases between them. This CDR3 comprises 13 residues. The CDR3 spells CASGFRVDYGYTF. The DNA of the CDR3 is TGTGCTAGTGGTTTCAGGGTGGACTATGGCTACACCTTC. Full variable domain (rest looked up from reference TRBV12-5 and TRBJ1-2): DARVTQTPRHKVTEMGQEVTMRCQPILGHNTVFWYRQTMMQGLELLAYFRNRAPLDDSGMPKDRFSAEMPDATLATLKIQPSEPRDSAVYFCASGFRVDYGYTFGSGTRLTVV.

The J gene is TRBJ1-2, the V gene TRBV9, with D tentatively TRBD1 (6 bases). The CDR3 consists of 14 residues. The germline V and J ends were trimmed by 4 bases and 4 bases, with 14 bases remaining between them. Germline V gives CDR1 SGDLS, CDR2 YYNGEE. CDR3 nucleotides: TGTGCCAGCAGCTCACGGGGGGCTTTCTATGGCTACACCTTC. Translating gives CASSSRGAFYGYTF.

The V call is TRBV4-2, the J call TRBJ2-7; D is uncertain. CDR1 is LGHNA, CDR2 YNFKEQ, per germline. V lost 1 base and J lost 5, with 9 bases in between. The CDR3 extends over 13 amino acids. CDR3 coding DNA: TGTGCCAGCAGCCAAGCTCTCGGCCACGAGCAGTACTTC. Translating gives CASSQALGHEQYF.

The chain carries TRBV19 and TRBJ2-7; TRBD2 matches 11 bases. CDR3 length: 15 residues. CDR1 and CDR2 (germline): LNHDA, SQIVND (reference sequence). Losses at the gene ends were 3 bases for V and 3 bases for J; bases not matched to a gene: 4. The CDR3 is CASSIGLAGGYEQYF. CDR3 sequence (DNA): TGTGCCAGTAGTATTGGGCTAGCGGGGGGCTACGAGCAGTACTTC.

V gene TRBV7-2 combines with J gene TRBJ2-3, with D maybe TRBD2 (6 bases). The CDR3 consists of 14 residues. V was trimmed by 5 bases and J by 6 bases, leaving 15 bases between them. The V gene's germline CDR1 is SGHTA and CDR2 FQGNSA. Here the CDR3 reads CASSRPGGRDTQYF. The CDR3 DNA is TGTGCCAGCAGCCGACCAGGAGGGAGGGATACGCAGTATTTT. The whole variable domain, filled in from reference TRBV7-2 and TRBJ2-3, reads GAGVSQSPSNKVTEKGKDVELRCDPISGHTALYWYRQSLGQGLEFLIYFQGNSAPDKSGLPSDRFSAERTGGSVSTLTIQRTQQEDSAVYLCASSRPGGRDTQYFGPGTRLTVL.

V usage is TRBV4-1 and J usage is TRBJ1-3, with D possibly matching TRBD1 (5 bases). V lost 2 bases to trimming and J lost 2 bases, with 10 bases between them. Germline V lookup: CDR1 MGHRA, CDR2 YSYEKL. CDR3 length equals 15 residues. CDR3 region: CASSQTQGPGNTIYF. The CDR3 DNA follows: TGCGCCAGCAGCCAAACGCAGGGACCTGGAAACACCATATATTTT.

V gene TRBV27 combines with J gene TRBJ2-3, with TRBD2 identical over 7 bases. CDR1 and CDR2 (germline): MNHEY, SMNVEV (reference sequence). The V gene end was trimmed by 6 bases and the J gene end by 6 bases; junction bases not matched to a gene: 12. CDR3 length equals 15 residues. As DNA, the CDR3 is TGTGCCAGCAGAGGGAGGGCCCGAGGGACGGATACGCAGTATTTT. It is translated as CASRGRARGTDTQYF.

The chain has TRBV4-1 and TRBJ2-7; no definite D call. The CDR3 has 13 residues. Germline V gene data show CDR1 as MGHRA and CDR2 as YSYEKL. V was shortened by 3 bases and J by 0 bases, with 6 bases between the two germline ends. CDR3 sequence: CASSQRPSYEQYF. CDR3 coding DNA: TGCGCCAGCAGCCAGAGACCCTCCTACGAGCAGTACTTC.

The rearrangement joins TRBV2 to TRBJ2-1; D possibly corresponds to TRBD1 (6 bases). The length of the CDR3 is 15 residues. The germline V gene has CDR1 SNHLY and CDR2 FYNNEI. Trimming stripped 1 base from V and 4 bases from J, with 11 bases between. The DNA for the CDR3 is TGTGCCAGCAGTGAAGGTGGGGGCATGTACAATGAGCAGTTCTTC. The encoded protein is CASSEGGGMYNEQFF.

The chain links TRBV4-2 to TRBJ2-2; D possibly corresponds to TRBD2 (6 bases). V was trimmed by 1 base and J by 7 bases, leaving 13 bases between them. Germline V gives CDR1 LGHNA, CDR2 YNFKEQ. The CDR3 runs 15 residues. The CDR3 here is CASSQGQWEDGELFF. The CDR3 DNA reads as TGTGCCAGCAGCCAAGGACAGTGGGAGGACGGGGAGCTGTTTTTT.

The chain combines TRBV5-1 with TRBJ2-7; the D call may be TRBD1 or TRBD2 (5 bases each). V lost 4 bases to trimming and J lost 2 bases, with 13 bases between them. CDR3 length: 14 residues. Germline V gives CDR1 SGHRS, CDR2 YFSETQ. CDR3 protein: CASSPSGAPYEQYF. The CDR3 coding sequence is TGCGCCAGCAGCCCCTCCGGGGCCCCCTACGAGCAGTACTTC.

The genes are TRBV4-1 and TRBJ2-7, with 10 bases fitting TRBD1. CDR1 MGHRA and CDR2 YSYEKL come from the germline V gene. This CDR3 is 19 amino acids long. J gave up 3 bases and V 1 base, and 15 bases lay outside the gene matches. For the CDR3, the DNA is TGCGCCAGCAGCCAAGTTTTGACAGGGGGCTATAGCGCGAACTACGAGCAGTACTTC. It encodes CASSQVLTGGYSANYEQYF.

The V gene is TRBV15, the J gene TRBJ2-2; D may correspond to TRBD1 or TRBD2 (5 bases each). Trimming removed 0 bases at V and 1 base at J, with 9 bases between. There are 16 residues in the CDR3. Germline CDR1 is LNHNV and CDR2 is YYDKDF (reference sequence). The DNA for the CDR3 is TGTGCCACCAGCAGAGAATGGGACCTGAACACCGGGGAGCTGTTTTTT. This gives the protein CATSREWDLNTGELFF.

V and J are TRBV6-1 and TRBJ2-7, with a weak D call TRBD1 (5 bases). Germline CDR1 reads MNHNS; CDR2 reads SASEGT. The ends were cut back, 2 bases at V and 1 base at J, with 15 bases in the middle. The CDR3 extends over 16 amino acids. This CDR3 reads CASSETAWGESYEQYF. CDR3 DNA: TGTGCCAGCAGTGAAACGGCGTGGGGCGAATCCTACGAGCAGTACTTC.

The chain has TRBV5-6 and TRBJ2-1, with D uncertain. CDR1 and CDR2 from the germline V gene are SGHDT and YYEEEE. The CDR3 spans 14 residues. V gave up 1 base and J gave up 4 bases, with 9 bases separating them. CDR3 loop: CASSLKADYNEQFF. CDR3 DNA sequence: TGTGCCAGCAGCTTGAAGGCAGATTACAATGAGCAGTTCTTC. Based on the CDR3 plus reference TRBV5-6 and TRBJ2-1, the full variable domain is DAGVTQSPTHLIKTRGQQVTLRCSPKSGHDTVSWYQQALGQGPQFIFQYYEEEERQRGNFPDRFSGHQFPNYSSELNVNALLLGDSALYLCASSLKADYNEQFFGPGTRLTVL.

In the case of this clone: This likely reflects a read error, since a far larger clone is one base away. This specimen includes other DNA sequences encoding the same CDR3. The chain has TRBV14 and TRBJ1-1, with D possibly matching TRBD1 (6 bases). The CDR3 spans 14 residues. Trimming left V 5 bases short and J 3 bases short, with 13 bases between. Germline loops: CDR1 SGHDN, CDR2 FVKESK. CDR3 protein: CASSGGRGDTEAFF. The CDR3 DNA is TGTGCCAGCAGCGGGGGCAGGGGCGACACTGAAGCTTTCTTT.